The 10 T cell receptor beta chains below all came from one sample that was sequenced in a study of blood T cell repertoires in COVID-19. Assay: immunoSEQ multiplex PCR; the TCRdb copy retains only in-frame clones and omits some. The table lists tens of thousands of clones, about nine tenths of them singletons. The sample consisted of peripheral blood. These receptors all come from a male donor with acute or convalescent COVID-19.

This clone appeared once. The chain joins TRBV6-5 to TRBJ1-5; 11 positions agree with TRBD1. Germline CDR1 and CDR2: MNHEY and SVGAGI. V shed 4 bases, J shed 7 bases, and the junction held 6 bases outside the gene matches. The CDR3 is 15 amino acids. The CDR3 DNA reads TGTGCCAGCAGTTCCCGGGACAGGGGGAACCAGCCCCAGCATTTT. This codes for CASSSRDRGNQPQHF.

The CDR3 bases are TGTGCCAGTAGACCGGGACAGGGGATGGGTCAGCCCCAGCATTTT. Protein sequence: CASRPGQGMGQPQHF. The V and J genes are TRBV19 and TRBJ1-5; 10 bases are shared with TRBD1. After removal of 6 bases from V and 6 bases from J, the junction contained 8 bases not matched to a gene. Germline-derived CDR1 and CDR2 are LNHDA and SQIVND (reference sequence). This CDR3 is built from 15 residues. Complete variable domain (other parts from reference TRBV19 and TRBJ1-5): DGGITQSPKYLFRKEGQNVTLSCEQNLNHDAMYWYRQDPGQGLRLIYYSQIVNDFQKGDIAEGYSVSREKKESFPLTVTSAQKNPTAFYLCASRPGQGMGQPQHFGDGTRLSIL.

V usage is TRBV6-6 and J usage is TRBJ1-1, with a possible D match to TRBD1 (6 bases). This CDR3 spans 15 amino acids. Per germline, CDR1 MNHNY and CDR2 SVGAGI (reference sequence). Deletions cut 6 bases from V and 9 bases from J, with 23 bases between. The CDR3 here is CASRHRVGVTDKAFF. DNA for the CDR3: TGTGCCAGCAGGCACAGGGTGGGCGTCACTGATAAAGCTTTCTTT.

The chain joins TRBV9 to TRBJ2-5; possible D gene TRBD1, 5 bases. Germline CDR1 SGDLS, CDR2 YYNGEE. Trimming took 2 bases from V and 5 from J, leaving 13 bases between them. The CDR3 totals 14 residues. The CDR3: CASSVGASRETQYF. The CDR3 DNA follows: TGTGCCAGCAGCGTTGGGGCCTCTCGGGAGACCCAGTACTTC.

This clone is a singleton in its sample. The V and J genes are TRBV4-2 and TRBJ1-4; D remains unclear. Germline loops: CDR1 LGHNA, CDR2 YNFKEQ. The ends were cut back, 4 bases at V and 6 bases at J, with 15 bases in the middle. This CDR3 spans 15 amino acids. The CDR3 DNA reads TGTGCCAGCAGCCCCCTCGTTAGCACCCATGAAAAACTGTTTTTT. Translated: CASSPLVSTHEKLFF.

The rearrangement joins TRBV11-3 to TRBJ2-3, with 10 positions matching TRBD2. J lost 0 bases, V lost 5 bases, and 8 bases had no gene match. The CDR3 extends over 17 amino acids. Germline V lookup: CDR1 SGHNT, CDR2 YENEEA. The CDR3 reads CASSPRTSGASTDTQYF. The DNA of the CDR3 is TGTGCCAGCAGCCCTCGGACTAGCGGAGCTAGCACAGATACGCAGTATTTT.

The V gene is TRBV5-1, the J gene TRBJ2-1; unclear D gene. CDR3 length equals 13 residues. V lost 0 bases to trimming and J lost 8 bases, with 9 bases between them. Germline V CDR1 and CDR2: SGHRS, YFSETQ. The CDR3 loop reads CASSLELVDEQFF. In DNA form, the CDR3 reads TGCGCCAGCAGCTTGGAGCTAGTAGATGAGCAGTTCTTC.

The V gene is TRBV21-1, the J gene TRBJ2-7; the table's D call, TRBD1, has no DNA check behind it. TRBV21-1 is recorded as a pseudogene. The CDR3 runs 15 residues. This chain's CDR3 is CASSKGPVRTYEQYF. For the CDR3, the DNA is TGTGCCAGCAGCAAGGGCCCGGTAAGGACCTACGAGCAGTACTTC.

The chain has TRBV28 and TRBJ2-6; D may be TRBD2 (6 bases). In germline, CDR1 is MDHEN, CDR2 SYDVKM. The CDR3 sequence is 15 residues long. Trimming shortened V by 2 bases and J by 2 bases, and 7 bases separated the two germline ends. The CDR3 is CASSLGGTGANVLTF. In DNA form, the CDR3 reads TGTGCCAGCAGTTTAGGGGGGACTGGGGCCAACGTCCTGACTTTC.

The rearrangement links TRBV6-5 to TRBJ1-4; D is undetermined. Looked up from germline, CDR1 is MNHEY and CDR2 is SVGAGI. The CDR3 is made up of 11 amino acids. V lost 5 bases, J lost 16 bases, and 14 bases lay in between. The CDR3 is CASSLDYLAFF. Here the CDR3 DNA reads TGTGCCAGCAGTCTCGACTACCTGGCGTTTTTT.